Sequencing of this T cell receptor beta chain was carried out in a study of response to subunit inactivated influenza vaccine. About this clonotype itself: Its matching antigen is unknown.

MiXCR, applied by TCRdb to the RT-PCR reads, yields one record per CDR3 protein. The sample yields about 830,000 distinct CDR3 sequences, about a fifth seen once. General observations from the study: Authors suggested seasonal influenza vaccinations each recruit few new T cells.

V shed 4 bases and J shed 0 bases, with 13 bases lying between them. The CDR3 contains 17 residues. Germline V CDR1 and CDR2: LNHDA, SQIVND (reference sequence). The sequence was obtained from a man over 45 who received an inactivated influenza vaccine. The sample in question was PBMCs from blood, obtained roughly 5 days after vaccination. This chain uses TRBV19 with TRBJ1-6; D uncertain. The CDR3: CASSKGRGSSYNSPLHF. The CDR3 DNA reads TGTGCCAGTAGTAAGGGAAGAGGGAGCTCCTATAATTCACCCCTCCACTTT.